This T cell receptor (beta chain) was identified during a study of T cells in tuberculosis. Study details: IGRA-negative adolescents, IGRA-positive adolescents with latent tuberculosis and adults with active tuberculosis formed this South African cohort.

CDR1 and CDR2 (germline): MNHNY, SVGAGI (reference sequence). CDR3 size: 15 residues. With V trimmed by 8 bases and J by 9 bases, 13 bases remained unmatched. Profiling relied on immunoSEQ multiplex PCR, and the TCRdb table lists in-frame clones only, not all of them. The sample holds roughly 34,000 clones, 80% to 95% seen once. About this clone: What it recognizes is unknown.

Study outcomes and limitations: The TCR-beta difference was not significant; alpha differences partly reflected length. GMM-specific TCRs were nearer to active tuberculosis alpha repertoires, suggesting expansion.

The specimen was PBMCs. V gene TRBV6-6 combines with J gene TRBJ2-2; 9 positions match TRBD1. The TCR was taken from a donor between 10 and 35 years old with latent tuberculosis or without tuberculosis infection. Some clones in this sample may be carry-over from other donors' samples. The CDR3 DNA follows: TGTGCCAGCGGGGACAGGGACGAGTGGAACCGGGAGCTGTTTTTT. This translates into CASGDRDEWNRELFF.